What follows describes a single T cell receptor (beta chain). This sample was taken from a study of blood T cell repertoires in COVID-19. At the level of the study: COVID-19 samples from acute and convalescent phases originated in the United States, Italy and Spain. In each case, the material was cDNA or gDNA derived from T cells, B-cell-depleted T cells, or PBMCs.

Germline-derived CDR1 and CDR2 are SGHAT and FQNNGV. Trimming removed 5 bases at V and 7 bases at J, with 17 bases between. The CDR3 has 14 residues. Authors' processing steps: Reference gene primers were amplified, and this amplification served to estimate nucleated cell counts. Repertoires were generated with immunoSEQ multiplex PCR, while TCRdb's copy carries only in-frame clones and drops some. That table furnishes V, J and clone size, whereas the DNA furnished D and trimming. This sample yields around 100,000 clones, of which 88% are seen a single time; roughly 11% belongs to the top ten. This chain connects TRBV11-2 to TRBJ1-2, with a tentative D call TRBD1 (6 bases). This sequence originates from a man aged 80 or over with acute or convalescent COVID-19. The sample consisted of peripheral blood. The CDR3 is CASSPDRSVGGYTF. CDR3 in DNA: TGTGCCAGCAGCCCTGACAGGTCTGTGGGTGGCTACACCTTC.